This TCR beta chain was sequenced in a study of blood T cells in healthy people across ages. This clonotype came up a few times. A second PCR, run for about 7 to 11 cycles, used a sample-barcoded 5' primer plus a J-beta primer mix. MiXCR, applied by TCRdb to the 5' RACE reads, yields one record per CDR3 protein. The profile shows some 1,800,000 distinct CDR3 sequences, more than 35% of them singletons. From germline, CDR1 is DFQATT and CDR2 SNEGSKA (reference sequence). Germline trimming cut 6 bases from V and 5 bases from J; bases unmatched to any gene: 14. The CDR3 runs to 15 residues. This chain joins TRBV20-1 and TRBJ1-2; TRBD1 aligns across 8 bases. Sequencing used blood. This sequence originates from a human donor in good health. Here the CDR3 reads CSAIVPGQDYYGYTF. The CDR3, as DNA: TGCAGTGCCATAGTTCCGGGACAGGATTATTATGGCTACACCTTC.